These 23 T cell receptor beta chains originate from one sample sequenced in a study of blood T cell repertoires in COVID-19. Clones were read by immunoSEQ multiplex PCR, and TCRdb kept only the in-frame ones, dropping some. The table records about 26,000 clones, nearly 95% of them present only once. Specimen: peripheral blood. The source is a human donor in a cohort sampled during active COVID-19.

The chain has TRBV30 and TRBJ2-4; the D gene is possibly TRBD2 (6 bases). CDR3 size: 14 residues. V gave up 0 bases and J gave up 1 base, with 7 bases separating them. From germline, CDR1 is GTSNPN and CDR2 SVGIG (reference sequence). CDR3 residues: CAWSVGGAKNIQYF. CDR3 sequence (DNA): TGTGCCTGGAGTGTTGGGGGGGCCAAAAACATTCAGTACTTC.

The gene calls are TRBV30 and TRBJ1-6; D possibly corresponds to TRBD1 (6 bases). Germline V gives CDR1 GTSNPN, CDR2 SVGIG (reference sequence). The CDR3 is made up of 15 amino acids. Trimming cost V 3 bases and J 4 bases, with 13 bases left between them. This CDR3 reads CAWRTTGEYNSPLHF. The CDR3 DNA follows: TGTGCCTGGAGGACGACAGGAGAGTATAATTCACCCCTCCACTTT.

The chain uses TRBV29-1 and TRBJ1-1; the D is unclear. V was cut by 5 bases and J by 5 bases, with 21 bases left in between. The CDR3 runs to 15 residues. Germline CDR1 SQVTM, CDR2 ANQGSEA. The CDR3 DNA follows: TGCAGCGTTTTGACCGGGAGTGTTCGAGGGACTGAAGCTTTCTTT. Translated, it gives CSVLTGSVRGTEAFF.

The chain employs TRBV28 and TRBJ1-4, with TRBD1 matching 9 bases. The CDR3 has 16 residues. Per germline, CDR1 MDHEN and CDR2 SYDVKM. V was clipped by 5 bases and J by 4 bases; unmatched bases: 8. The CDR3 coding sequence is TGTGCCAGCAGTCCCAAAAGACAGGGGGGTAATGAAAAACTGTTTTTT. Its protein product is CASSPKRQGGNEKLFF.

V and J are TRBV3-1 (or the pseudogene TRBV3-2) and TRBJ1-6, with a tentative D call TRBD1 (6 bases). The length of the CDR3 is 15 residues. The germline V and J ends were trimmed by 4 bases and 5 bases, with 12 bases remaining between them. Germline V lookup: CDR1 LGHDT, CDR2 YNNKEL (reference sequence). The CDR3 sequence: CASSPKGVNNSPLHF. CDR3 in DNA: TGTGCCAGCAGCCCGAAGGGGGTGAATAATTCACCCCTCCACTTT.

The chain carries TRBV3-1 (or the pseudogene TRBV3-2) and TRBJ2-3; D is perhaps TRBD1 (5 bases). The CDR3 spans 15 residues. V lost 2 bases and J lost 5, with 14 bases in between. Germline loops: CDR1 LGHDT, CDR2 YNNKEL (reference sequence). The CDR3 DNA is TGTGCCAGCAGCCAAACCCCATCAGGGCAAGATACGCAGTATTTT. Protein product: CASSQTPSGQDTQYF.

This chain joins TRBV5-4 and TRBJ2-1, with 8 bases lining up with TRBD2. The V gene's germline CDR1 is SGHNT and CDR2 YYREEE (reference sequence). After removal of 0 bases from V and 8 bases from J, the junction contained 10 bases not matched to a gene. The CDR3 length is 16 residues. This chain's CDR3 is CASSLDTGTSVHEQFF. CDR3 coding DNA: TGTGCCAGCAGCTTGGACACCGGGACTAGTGTCCATGAGCAGTTCTTC.

This chain joins TRBV6-1 and TRBJ2-1; a possible D gene is TRBD1 (6 bases). Per the germline V gene, CDR1 is MNHNS and CDR2 is SASEGT. V was pared by 2 bases and J by 5 bases, with 25 bases between. CDR3 length: 19 amino acids. The CDR3 reads CASSEKGESGVARHNEQFF. The CDR3 nucleotides are TGTGCCAGCAGTGAAAAAGGCGAATCAGGGGTGGCACGGCACAATGAGCAGTTCTTC.

The V call is TRBV19, the J call TRBJ2-6, with a tentative D call TRBD1 (6 bases). The CDR3 is 15 amino acids. Germline V gives CDR1 LNHDA, CDR2 SQIVND (reference sequence). The V end lost 6 bases, the J end lost 0 bases, and 9 bases lay between the germline ends. CDR3 bases: TGTGCCAGTAGCCACAGGGACTCTGGGGCCAACGTCCTGACTTTC. It translates to CASSHRDSGANVLTF.

The chain joins TRBV24-1 to TRBJ2-7, with D possibly being TRBD1 (6 bases). In germline, CDR1 is KGHDR, CDR2 SFDVKD. The CDR3 spans 14 residues. The V end was cut by 11 bases, the J end by 3 bases, with 19 bases between. The CDR3 region has the DNA TGTGCCATTCAACTCGGGACAAAAGACTACGAGCAGTACTTC. Its translation is CAIQLGTKDYEQYF.

The chain links TRBV2 to TRBJ1-5, with 8 bases lining up with TRBD1. From germline, CDR1 is SNHLY and CDR2 FYNNEI. Germline trimming cut 8 bases from V and 1 base from J; bases unmatched to any gene: 7. The CDR3 extends over 15 amino acids. The CDR3 nucleotides are TGTGCCAGCGGGACAGGCACGTCGAGCAATCAGCCCCAGCATTTT. This codes for CASGTGTSSNQPQHF.

The genes are TRBV5-4 and TRBJ2-3; D is ambiguous. CDR1 and CDR2 (germline): SGHNT, YYREEE (reference sequence). The CDR3 is 14 residues long. V lost 4 bases, J lost 2 bases, and 11 bases lay in between. This chain's CDR3 is CASSQSGPTDTQYF. CDR3 DNA sequence: TGTGCCAGCAGCCAGTCGGGTCCCACAGATACGCAGTATTTT.

The chain employs TRBV24-1 and TRBJ2-5; D might be TRBD2 (5 bases). V was shortened by 6 bases and J by 4 bases, with 11 bases between the two germline ends. CDR3 length: 13 residues. Germline CDR1 reads KGHDR; CDR2 reads SFDVKD. The CDR3 sequence is CATSRAGTETQYF. The CDR3 DNA is TGTGCCACCAGTCGGGCGGGCACAGAGACCCAGTACTTC.

This chain uses TRBV5-1 with TRBJ2-1; D is perhaps TRBD1 (6 bases). The CDR3 spans 15 residues. Trimming pared 1 base from V and 7 bases from J, leaving 15 bases between. Germline V lookup: CDR1 SGHRS, CDR2 YFSETQ. The chain's CDR3 is CASSLWMGARNEQFF. The CDR3 DNA follows: TGCGCCAGCAGCTTGTGGATGGGGGCTCGAAATGAGCAGTTCTTC.

This sequence joins TRBV7-2 and TRBJ2-5, with 9 bases fitting TRBD2. J gave up 6 bases and V 5 bases, and 13 bases lay outside the gene matches. Germline V gene lookup returns CDR1 SGHTA and CDR2 FQGNSA. CDR3 length equals 16 residues. The CDR3 DNA sequence: TGTGCCAGCAGCCAGAGGAGCGGGGGGCCCGAGAAGACCCAGTACTTC. Translated: CASSQRSGGPEKTQYF. The full variable domain, with the rest looked up from reference TRBV7-2 and TRBJ2-5, is GAGVSQSPSNKVTEKGKDVELRCDPISGHTALYWYRQSLGQGLEFLIYFQGNSAPDKSGLPSDRFSAERTGGSVSTLTIQRTQQEDSAVYLCASSQRSGGPEKTQYFGPGTRLLVL.

CDR3 amino acids: CSVEGLNTGELFF. For the CDR3, the DNA is TGCAGCGTTGAGGGGCTGAACACCGGGGAGCTGTTTTTT. The rearrangement uses TRBV29-1 and TRBJ2-2; maybe TRBD1 (5 bases). V was shortened by 3 bases and J by 1 base, with 6 bases between the two germline ends. Looked up from germline, CDR1 is SQVTM and CDR2 is ANQGSEA. The CDR3 has 13 amino acids.

The J gene is TRBJ1-2, the V gene TRBV28, with 7 bases fitting TRBD1. Losses at the gene ends were 8 bases for V and 4 bases for J; bases not matched to a gene: 10. CDR1 is MDHEN, CDR2 SYDVKM, per germline. This CDR3 is 14 amino acids long. This CDR3 is CASYQLQGTYGYTF. DNA of the CDR3: TGTGCCAGCTACCAACTACAGGGGACCTATGGCTACACCTTC.

The chain links TRBV28 to TRBJ1-2; TRBD1 is a possible D gene (6 bases). Germline CDR1 and CDR2: MDHEN and SYDVKM. V lost 5 bases and J 8 bases, leaving 12 bases between the germline ends. CDR3 length: 12 residues. CDR3 sequence reads: CASSLTGIGYTF. For the CDR3, the DNA is TGTGCCAGCAGTCTCACAGGGATCGGCTACACCTTC.

This sequence joins TRBV12-3 or TRBV12-4 and TRBJ1-5; D remains unclear. The CDR3 has 13 residues. V was cut by 1 base and J by 4 bases, with 5 bases left in between. In nucleotides, the CDR3 is TGTGCCAGCAGTTTAGACAGTAATCAGCCCCAGCATTTT. Protein: CASSLDSNQPQHF.

The rearrangement joins TRBV7-9 to TRBJ2-2; 12 bases fit TRBD2. Germline V gene sequence: CDR1 SEHNR, CDR2 FQNEAQ (reference sequence). The CDR3 is 16 residues long. With 5 bases clipped from V and 7 bases from J, the junction kept 8 bases outside the gene matches. The CDR3 DNA sequence: TGTGCCAGCAGCCCTCTAGCGGGAGGGCCGATCGGGGAGCTGTTTTTT. Its translation: CASSPLAGGPIGELFF.

In its sample, this clone was seen once. The genes are TRBV6-5 and TRBJ1-2; 7 nucleotides line up with TRBD1. V lost 2 bases to trimming and J lost 9 bases; unmatched junction nucleotides: 9. Germline assignment: CDR1 MNHEY and CDR2 SVGAGI. There are 14 residues in the CDR3. The chain's CDR3 is CASSYGVRQGRYTF. CDR3 DNA sequence: TGTGCCAGCAGTTACGGAGTGAGACAGGGTCGCTACACCTTC.

V gene TRBV15 combines with J gene TRBJ2-5, with 7 positions matching TRBD2. The CDR3 sequence is 16 residues long. CDR1 is LNHNV, CDR2 YYDKDF, per germline (reference sequence). Trimming cost V 3 bases and J 5 bases; bases outside gene matches: 12. The CDR3 spells CATSRPTTGGGETQYF. CDR3 coding DNA: TGTGCCACCAGCAGGCCGACAACGGGGGGAGGGGAGACCCAGTACTTC.

V and J are TRBV9 and TRBJ2-5; 9 bases fit TRBD2. This CDR3 is 16 amino acids long. Germline assignment: CDR1 SGDLS and CDR2 YYNGEE. Germline trimming cut 0 bases from V and 4 bases from J; bases unmatched to any gene: 7. The CDR3 here is CASSVDGGRVGETQYF. The CDR3, as DNA: TGTGCCAGCAGCGTAGACGGCGGGAGGGTTGGAGAGACCCAGTACTTC. Variable domain in full (rest from reference TRBV9 and TRBJ2-5): DSGVTQTPKHLITATGQRVTLRCSPRSGDLSVYWYQQSLDQGLQFLIQYYNGEERAKGNILERFSAQQFPDLHSELNLSSLELGDSALYFCASSVDGGRVGETQYFGPGTRLLVL.